This T cell receptor (beta chain) was identified in a study of blood T cell repertoires in COVID-19. Overall study: Samples representing acute and convalescent COVID-19 were sourced from the United States, Italy and Spain. Sources were T cells, B-cell-depleted T cells, or PBMCs; the material itself was cDNA or gDNA.

Per the original data handling: Estimation of nucleated cell counts relied on the amplification of reference gene primers. Data came from immunoSEQ multiplex PCR; TCRdb stores just in-frame clones and leaves some out. V and J calls and clone size are copied from that table; D and trimming were computed from the DNA. Of roughly 220,000 clones listed, 86% are singletons. V lost 3 bases and J lost 5; bases outside the gene matches: 7. Germline assignment: CDR1 KGHSH and CDR2 LQKENI. CDR3 length: 17 amino acids. The source of this sequence is a man aged 25-45 years who had recovered from COVID-19. The rearrangement uses TRBV18 and TRBJ2-3; TRBD2 matches at 14 bases. Sequenced sample: peripheral blood. CDR3 amino acids: CASSPGTSGGAGDTQYF. The CDR3 DNA is TGTGCCAGCTCACCCGGGACTAGCGGGGGAGCTGGAGATACGCAGTATTTT.